The 9 T cell receptor beta chains in this list originate from one sample, sequenced in a study of blood T cell repertoires in COVID-19. This table comes from immunoSEQ multiplex PCR, and its TCRdb copy is limited to in-frame clones, with some not included. The data show 200,000 to 250,000 clones, roughly 88% seen once. Sequenced material: PBMCs or T cells enriched from blood (not recorded which). These receptors were taken from a woman aged 45 to 65 with acute COVID-19.

The chain employs TRBV4-1 and TRBJ1-1; D may be TRBD1 (5 bases). Germline CDR1 and CDR2: MGHRA and YSYEKL. Trimming took 3 bases from V and 5 from J, leaving 19 bases between them. CDR3 length: 16 amino acids. The DNA for the CDR3 is TGCGCCAGCAGCCAGGCTTTAGGACGGGGGAGGACTGAAGCTTTCTTT. The encoded protein is CASSQALGRGRTEAFF.

CDR3 nucleotide sequence: TGTGCCAGCAGCGGAGGGTCAGCTAATAGCAATCAGCCCCAGCATTTT. Protein product: CASSGGSANSNQPQHF. The rearrangement joins TRBV28 to TRBJ1-5; D gene ambiguous. CDR3 size: 16 residues. The V end was cut by 6 bases, the J end by 0 bases, with 15 bases between. Germline loops: CDR1 MDHEN, CDR2 SYDVKM.

To note about this clone: This specimen includes other DNA sequences encoding the same CDR3. The chain employs TRBV5-6 and TRBJ1-4; D not resolved. The germline V gene encodes CDR1 SGHDT and CDR2 YYEEEE. V was clipped by 1 base and J by 7 bases, with 11 bases between them. The CDR3 is 14 residues long. The CDR3 coding sequence is TGTGCCAGCAGCTTGCGGGGTCTGGGTGAAAAACTGTTTTTT. Translation: CASSLRGLGEKLFF.

The chain has TRBV6-2 or TRBV6-3 and TRBJ1-2; possibly TRBD1 for D (5 bases). Trimming removed 2 bases from V and 4 bases from J, with 11 bases in between. Germline V gives CDR1 MNHEY, CDR2 SVGEGT. The CDR3 runs 14 residues. The CDR3 is CASSYSSGPYGYTF. Here the CDR3 DNA reads TGTGCCAGCAGTTACAGCTCAGGGCCCTATGGCTACACCTTC.

The CDR3 loop reads CASSLMQAGANSPLHF. CDR3 DNA sequence: TGTGCCAGCAGCTTAATGCAGGCGGGGGCCAATTCACCCCTCCACTTT. The chain has TRBV7-2 and TRBJ1-6; tentatively, D is TRBD1 (6 bases). The CDR3 runs 16 residues. Trimming removed 2 bases from V and 7 bases from J, with 15 bases in between. Germline V gives CDR1 SGHTA, CDR2 FQGNSA.

The CDR3 sequence: CASSPTIAGGPYEQYF. The CDR3 DNA reads as TGTGCCAGCAGCCCTACAATAGCGGGAGGGCCCTACGAGCAGTACTTC. This chain joins TRBV7-2 and TRBJ2-7; 11 bases line up with TRBD2. The V segment lost 5 bases and the J segment 2 bases; nucleotides outside the gene matches: 8. The CDR3 runs 16 residues. The germline V gene encodes CDR1 SGHTA and CDR2 FQGNSA. The full variable domain, in which reference TRBV7-2 and TRBJ2-7 provide the parts outside the CDR3, is GAGVSQSPSNKVTEKGKDVELRCDPISGHTALYWYRQSLGQGLEFLIYFQGNSAPDKSGLPSDRFSAERTGGSVSTLTIQRTQQEDSAVYLCASSPTIAGGPYEQYFGPGTRLTVT.

The gene calls are TRBV3-1 (or the pseudogene TRBV3-2) and TRBJ2-2; 8 positions agree with TRBD2. The trim removed 2 bases at V and 1 base at J, leaving 6 bases unmatched. The CDR3 spans 17 residues. Germline CDR1 is LGHDT and CDR2 is YNNKEL (reference sequence). CDR3 sequence: CASSQISGTWNTGELFF. The CDR3 DNA reads as TGTGCCAGCAGCCAAATTAGCGGGACCTGGAACACCGGGGAGCTGTTTTTT.

The chain uses TRBV3-1 (or the pseudogene TRBV3-2) and TRBJ2-2; maybe TRBD1 (6 bases). Germline V gives CDR1 LGHDT, CDR2 YNNKEL (reference sequence). The CDR3 sequence is 17 residues long. V was trimmed by 0 bases and J by 0 bases, leaving 11 bases between them. CDR3 in DNA: TGTGCCAGCAGCCAAGAACAGGGCCCACCGAACACCGGGGAGCTGTTTTTT. Encoded protein: CASSQEQGPPNTGELFF.

This clone was seen only once. The gene calls are TRBV2 and TRBJ2-7; 7 nucleotides line up with TRBD1. CDR3 length: 14 amino acids. J lost 4 bases, V lost 0 bases, and 3 bases had no gene match. Looked up from germline, CDR1 is SNHLY and CDR2 is FYNNEI. This CDR3 reads CASSEAGGIYEQYF. The CDR3 region has the DNA TGTGCCAGCAGTGAAGCAGGGGGCATTTACGAGCAGTACTTC.